Shown below are 2 T cell receptor beta chains from a single sample sequenced in a study of blood T cell repertoires in COVID-19. Profiled with immunoSEQ multiplex PCR; TCRdb holds only in-frame clones, not every one. The sample lists 100,000 to 150,000 clones, around 83% occurring once. Sequenced sample: peripheral blood. The receptors here all came from a man aged 55 to 69 with acute or convalescent COVID-19.

This clone was counted between two and nine times. The chain combines TRBV30 with TRBJ1-2; 12 nucleotides match TRBD1. The CDR3 is 15 amino acids. With 2 bases clipped from V and 8 bases from J, the junction kept 9 bases outside the gene matches. CDR1 and CDR2 (germline): GTSNPN, SVGIG (reference sequence). CDR3 in DNA: TGTGCCTGGAGTCGGGACAGGGGGCGCCCCAGGGGCTACACCTTC. It translates to CAWSRDRGRPRGYTF. The variable domain in full, completed from reference TRBV30 and TRBJ1-2, reads SQTIHQWPATLVQPVGSPLSLECTVEGTSNPNLYWYRQAAGRGLQLLFYSVGIGQISSEVPQNLSASRPQDRQFILSSKKLLLSDSGFYLCAWSRDRGRPRGYTFGSGTRLTVV.

J is TRBJ1-4 and V is TRBV14; 8 bases are a match to TRBD1. J lost 0 bases, V lost 3 bases, and 0 bases had no gene match. Germline-derived CDR1 and CDR2 are SGHDN and FVKESK. The CDR3 totals 15 residues. The CDR3 loop is CASSQTGATNEKLFF. CDR3 DNA: TGTGCCAGCAGCCAGACAGGGGCAACTAATGAAAAACTGTTTTTT.